These 24 T cell receptor beta chains share one sample of origin, sequenced in a study of T cell responses to AZD1222 COVID-19 vaccine. Method: immunoSEQ multiplex PCR; TCRdb's copy keeps in-frame clones and lacks some. The repertoire holds roughly 140,000 clones, with around nine tenths as singletons. This specimen consisted of peripheral blood, obtained on day 0 of AZD1222 vaccination. Receptors originate from an adult in good health.

The CDR3: CASSQDFGQIGQPQHF. CDR3 in DNA: TGTGCCAGCAGCCAAGATTTTGGACAAATAGGTCAGCCCCAGCATTTT. The genes are TRBV3-1 (or the pseudogene TRBV3-2) and TRBJ1-5; D is perhaps TRBD1 (5 bases). V lost 0 bases to trimming and J lost 6 bases, with 15 bases between them. The CDR3 sequence is 16 residues long. The V gene's germline CDR1 is LGHDT and CDR2 YNNKEL (reference sequence).

The chain joins TRBV25-1 to TRBJ2-7; 8 nucleotides line up with TRBD1. The CDR3 length is 13 residues. J gave up 3 bases and V 4 bases, and 2 bases lay outside the gene matches. Looked up from germline, CDR1 is MGHDK and CDR2 is SYGVNS. CDR3 nucleotide sequence: TGTGCCAGCAGTGCCGGACAGGGCTACGAGCAGTACTTC. This gives the protein CASSAGQGYEQYF.

The V call is TRBV6-5, the J call TRBJ1-4; maybe TRBD1 (6 bases). This CDR3 spans 15 amino acids. V was clipped by 6 bases and J by 7 bases, with 18 bases between them. Per the germline V gene, CDR1 is MNHEY and CDR2 is SVGAGI. The CDR3, as DNA: TGTGCCAGCAGGGACCGTGGGGGGGCAGGTGAAAAACTGTTTTTT. Its translation: CASRDRGGAGEKLFF.

The chain carries TRBV27 and TRBJ1-5, with D maybe TRBD1 (5 bases). This CDR3 has 15 amino acids. Trimming shortened V by 5 bases and J by 7 bases, and 18 bases separated the two germline ends. CDR1 MNHEY and CDR2 SMNVEV come from the germline V gene (reference sequence). This chain's CDR3 is CASSLGASGKQPQHF. The CDR3 bases are TGTGCCAGCAGTCTAGGGGCCTCGGGTAAGCAGCCCCAGCATTTT.

This clone occurred once. The chain recombines TRBV15 with TRBJ1-1; 9 bases fit TRBD1. CDR1 and CDR2 (germline): LNHNV, YYDKDF (reference sequence). This CDR3 contains 12 residues. V lost 2 bases to trimming and J lost 11 bases; unmatched junction nucleotides: 3. CDR3 sequence (DNA): TGTGCCACCAGCAGATTTGGACAGGGGGCTTTCTTT. Amino acid sequence: CATSRFGQGAFF.

The CDR3 sequence: CASSSAGSGRAYEQYF. The DNA of the CDR3 is TGTGCCAGCAGTTCCGCCGGTAGCGGGAGGGCCTACGAGCAGTACTTC. The chain has TRBV6-5 and TRBJ2-7; TRBD2 matches 11 bases. This CDR3 spans 16 amino acids. Germline values: CDR1 MNHEY, CDR2 SVGAGI. V lost 4 bases to trimming and J lost 2 bases; unmatched junction nucleotides: 7.

The chain carries TRBV10-3 and TRBJ1-3, with 11 bases aligning to TRBD1. The germline CDR1 and CDR2 sequences are ENHRY and SYGVKD. The length of the CDR3 is 18 residues. V lost 10 bases, J lost 0 bases, and 14 bases stayed unmatched. The CDR3 nucleotides read TGTGCCACCATGGACAGGGGGCTAAGTGCCTTCTCTGGAAACACCATATATTTT. Translation: CATMDRGLSAFSGNTIYF.

The chain recombines TRBV6-2 or TRBV6-3 with TRBJ2-7, with D possibly matching TRBD2 (7 bases). The germline gives CDR1 MNHEY, CDR2 SVGEGT. The V and J ends lost 2 bases and 5 bases respectively, with 16 bases between them. The CDR3 is made up of 15 amino acids. The CDR3 loop is CASSYGGGRLDEQYF. Here the CDR3 DNA reads TGTGCCAGCAGTTACGGGGGGGGGCGTCTAGACGAGCAGTACTTC.

Only one count was recorded for this clone. This sequence joins TRBV6-5 and TRBJ2-1; weak D call: TRBD2 (6 bases). The CDR3 spans 14 residues. Trimming took off 2 bases at V and 6 bases at J, with 11 bases between the two ends. Germline CDR1 and CDR2: MNHEY and SVGAGI. CDR3 DNA sequence: TGTGCCAGCAGTTACAGACTAGGGGTCAATGAGCAGTTCTTC. Translating it yields CASSYRLGVNEQFF.

The chain carries TRBV28 and TRBJ2-7; D gene uncertain. Trimming took off 3 bases at V and 7 bases at J, with 16 bases between the two ends. There are 14 residues in the CDR3. CDR1 is MDHEN and CDR2 is SYDVKM in the germline V gene. CDR3 sequence: CASSFLSGFGEQYF. CDR3 sequence (DNA): TGTGCCAGCAGTTTTTTGTCCGGGTTTGGGGAGCAGTACTTC.

The chain carries TRBV7-6 and TRBJ2-1, with 7 positions matching TRBD1. Germline CDR1 SGHVS, CDR2 FNYEAQ. V was clipped by 1 base and J by 7 bases; unmatched bases: 19. The CDR3 contains 19 residues. Written as DNA, the CDR3 is TGTGCCAGCAGCTTAGTATGGACAGGCCGGACCCAGGAGTGGAATGAGCAGTTCTTC. Its protein is CASSLVWTGRTQEWNEQFF. Filled out from reference TRBV7-6 and TRBJ2-1, the complete variable domain reads GAGVSQSPRYKVTKRGQDVALRCDPISGHVSLYWYRQALGQGPEFLTYFNYEAQQDKSGLPNDRFSAERPEGSISTLTIQRTEQRDSAMYRCASSLVWTGRTQEWNEQFFGPGTRLTVL.

This chain connects TRBV28 to TRBJ1-5; the D is unclear. CDR1 is MDHEN, CDR2 SYDVKM, per germline. The CDR3 covers 15 residues. V lost 1 base and J 3 bases, leaving 10 bases between the germline ends. The CDR3 coding sequence is TGTGCCAGCAGTTTATTATCGGGTATCAATCAGCCCCAGCATTTT. Its protein product is CASSLLSGINQPQHF.

The V call is TRBV7-9, the J call TRBJ1-1, with TRBD1 identical over 7 bases. Germline lookup yields CDR1 SEHNR and CDR2 FQNEAQ (reference sequence). V was pared by 5 bases and J by 0 bases, with 3 bases of the junction left unmatched. There are 14 residues in the CDR3. CDR3 region: CASSLGQMNTEAFF. The CDR3 nucleotides read TGTGCCAGCAGCCTGGGACAGATGAACACTGAAGCTTTCTTT.

The chain links TRBV4-3 to TRBJ2-1; D perhaps matches TRBD2 (6 bases). The CDR3 extends over 15 amino acids. The V and J ends lost 4 bases and 7 bases respectively, with 17 bases between them. Germline CDR1 LGHNA, CDR2 YSLEER. CDR3 bases: TGCGCCAGCAGCCGGCTTTCTTCGCTAGCGAATGAGCAGTTCTTC. Its protein product is CASSRLSSLANEQFF.

The genes are TRBV7-7 and TRBJ2-5; D possibly corresponds to TRBD2 (5 bases). The V end lost 7 bases, the J end lost 4 bases, and 13 bases lay between the germline ends. The CDR3 is made up of 13 amino acids. Per the germline V gene, CDR1 is SSHAT and CDR2 is FNYEAQ (reference sequence). CDR3 bases: TGTGCCAGCACTCGGGGAACCGGAGAGACCCAGTACTTC. It is translated as CASTRGTGETQYF.

The chain is built from TRBV5-1 and TRBJ2-1, with 8 bases that match TRBD2. Losses at the gene ends were 2 bases for V and 2 bases for J; bases not matched to a gene: 6. Germline V gene lookup returns CDR1 SGHRS and CDR2 YFSETQ. This CDR3 is 16 amino acids long. CDR3 loop: CASSLYRSGAYNEQFF. The CDR3 DNA is TGCGCCAGCAGCTTATACCGTAGCGGGGCCTACAATGAGCAGTTCTTC. The entire variable domain, with the rest obtained from reference TRBV5-1 and TRBJ2-1, is as follows: KAGVTQTPRYLIKTRGQQVTLSCSPISGHRSVSWYQQTPGQGLQFLFEYFSETQRNKGNFPGRFSGRQFSNSRSEMNVSTLELGDSALYLCASSLYRSGAYNEQFFGPGTRLTVL.

The J gene is TRBJ2-1, the V gene TRBV4-2, with 9 bases matching TRBD2. The CDR3 spans 17 residues. The V segment lost 1 base and the J segment 4 bases; nucleotides outside the gene matches: 8. CDR1 and CDR2 from the germline V gene are LGHNA and YNFKEQ. The CDR3 loop reads CASSQVLWREGYNEQFF. CDR3 bases: TGTGCCAGCAGCCAAGTTCTCTGGCGGGAGGGATACAATGAGCAGTTCTTC.

The V call is TRBV27, the J call TRBJ2-3; no firm D call. Trimming shortened V by 3 bases and J by 2 bases, and 18 bases separated the two germline ends. This CDR3 contains 17 residues. Germline V CDR1 and CDR2: MNHEY, SMNVEV (reference sequence). Written as DNA, the CDR3 is TGTGCCAGCAGTTTCCCGGGCCCTCCAACTTCCACAGATACGCAGTATTTT. This sequence encodes CASSFPGPPTSTDTQYF.

V and J are TRBV7-2 and TRBJ1-2, with D uncertain. V lost 3 bases and J lost 3, with 11 bases in between. Germline V gene sequence: CDR1 SGHTA, CDR2 FQGNSA. This CDR3 has 14 residues. This CDR3 reads CASSFGRNDYGYTF. Written as DNA, the CDR3 is TGTGCCAGCAGCTTTGGACGGAACGACTATGGCTACACCTTC.

About this clone itself: The sample holds other DNA sequences that translate to the same CDR3. The chain uses TRBV28 and TRBJ1-4; D not resolved. CDR1 and CDR2 from the germline V gene are MDHEN and SYDVKM. Trimming pared 2 bases from V and 5 bases from J, leaving 3 bases between. There are 12 residues in the CDR3. This CDR3 is CASSLLNEKLFF. CDR3 bases: TGTGCCAGCAGTTTACTAAATGAAAAACTGTTTTTT. Together with reference TRBV28 and TRBJ1-4, the CDR3 gives the full variable domain: DVKVTQSSRYLVKRTGEKVFLECVQDMDHENMFWYRQDPGLGLRLIYFSYDVKMKEKGDIPEGYSVSREKKERFSLILESASTNQTSMYLCASSLLNEKLFFGSGTQLSVL.

The V call is TRBV14, the J call TRBJ2-1, with D perhaps given as TRBD1 or TRBD2 (5 bases each). Trimming took 4 bases from V and 6 from J, leaving 16 bases between them. This CDR3 spans 15 amino acids. The germline gives CDR1 SGHDN, CDR2 FVKESK. The CDR3 region has the DNA TGTGCCAGCAGCCCTTATCAGGGAGAGGGCAATGAGCAGTTCTTC. This codes for CASSPYQGEGNEQFF. The full variable domain, its missing parts supplied by reference TRBV14 and TRBJ2-1, is EAGVTQFPSHSVIEKGQTVTLRCDPISGHDNLYWYRRVMGKEIKFLLHFVKESKQDESGMPNNRFLAERTGGTYSTLKVQPAELEDSGVYFCASSPYQGEGNEQFFGPGTRLTVL.

This clone has just one count. V gene TRBV7-2 combines with J gene TRBJ2-1, with D perhaps matching TRBD1 (5 bases). Trimming shortened V by 1 base and J by 5 bases, and 15 bases separated the two germline ends. This CDR3 region has 16 residues. CDR1 is SGHTA, CDR2 FQGNSA, per germline. The DNA of the CDR3 is TGTGCCAGCAGCTTAGGGCTCTCGGCAGGGAACAATGAGCAGTTCTTC. Translation: CASSLGLSAGNNEQFF. The variable domain in full, completed from reference TRBV7-2 and TRBJ2-1, reads GAGVSQSPSNKVTEKGKDVELRCDPISGHTALYWYRQSLGQGLEFLIYFQGNSAPDKSGLPSDRFSAERTGGSVSTLTIQRTQQEDSAVYLCASSLGLSAGNNEQFFGPGTRLTVL.

This clone was observed once. The chain couples TRBV5-5 to TRBJ2-3; 8 nucleotides match TRBD1. Germline CDR1 is SGHKS and CDR2 is YYEKEE (reference sequence). Trimming cost V 3 bases and J 4 bases; bases outside gene matches: 10. There are 16 residues in the CDR3. The CDR3 is CASSYQTGAGSDTQYF. CDR3 nucleotides: TGTGCCAGCAGCTACCAGACAGGGGCTGGATCAGATACGCAGTATTTT.

This clone was observed a single time. The rearrangement uses TRBV9 and TRBJ2-7, with 10 positions matching TRBD1. There are 15 residues in the CDR3. Germline-derived CDR1 and CDR2 are SGDLS and YYNGEE. J lost 6 bases, V lost 4 bases, and 10 bases had no gene match. CDR3 loop: CASSNRDRGHLEQYF. CDR3 in DNA: TGTGCCAGCAGCAACCGGGACAGGGGCCACCTCGAGCAGTACTTC. The full variable domain, with the rest looked up from reference TRBV9 and TRBJ2-7, is DSGVTQTPKHLITATGQRVTLRCSPRSGDLSVYWYQQSLDQGLQFLIQYYNGEERAKGNILERFSAQQFPDLHSELNLSSLELGDSALYFCASSNRDRGHLEQYFGPGTRLTVT.